This T cell receptor beta chain was retrieved from a study of cytomegalovirus exposure and HLA in healthy donors (dated by TCRdb to about 2017). Regarding the study in general: An earlier analysis of roughly 610 of the donors reported 276 Gb of sequence data and around 100 million unique TCR beta sequences obtained from 180 million or so T cells. Around 320 gigabases of sequencing data and 80 million or so unique TCR sequences were included in an early release covering 500 to 750 HLA-typed donors. The genetic ancestry cluster associated with self-reported Caucasian donors included 70% to 85% of the roughly 380 genotyped donors. The study was designed to test whether signatures of past pathogen exposure could be identified by cataloging public T cell receptors. The study profiled the T cell repertoires of more than 500 subjects by immunosequencing and related them to cytomegalovirus serostatus. In addition to the first cohort of approximately 650 subjects, a separate validation cohort of some 120 different subjects was used. The study combined high-throughput TCR immunosequencing, statistical association of individual TCRs with disease status, and machine learning to predict cytomegalovirus infection status. A later analysis re-analyzed previously published TCR beta repertoires from 660 or so donors and added high-resolution HLA genotyping to study TCR occurrence patterns. Rather than drawing on any new phenotypic data, the later analysis identified candidate immune exposures from TCR beta sequences and the way those sequences occurred across donors. An earlier analysis of 500 to 650 of the donors applied high-throughput TCR beta sequencing to assess whether each TCR beta V gene segment acted as functional or pseudogenic. Donor age, sex, ethnicity and CMV serostatus were collected together with the repertoire data. A later genetic analysis used genome-wide SNP genotypes for about 65% of the 666 donors, treating that subset as a discovery cohort. All discovery cohort repertoires had been generated using a single sequencing platform. Both class I and class II loci were covered by HLA typing, at four-digit resolution. The number of typed donors differed by locus: about 629-630 for A, B, C, DRB1 and DQB1; roughly 510 for DQA1; around 610 for DPA1; and about 450 for DPB1. Several DR-DQ haplotypes were handled as single units for association and clustering, since linkage in the cohort was strong. Across 300 to 400 genotyped donors of the cohort, an average of approximately 240,000 unique TCR beta nucleotide sequences per donor were sequenced, and 15% to 20% of those sequences were non-productive.

The sample holds a few counts of this clone. The antigen it binds to is not known. There are no base qualities to consult, and no much larger clone falls within one base. The cohort consisted of 650 to 850 healthy bone marrow donors. At the time of sampling, all cohort members were nominally healthy, though unrecorded immune exposures were likely present. The donor was CMV seropositive and was included in the group of 289 seropositive cohort members. Each donor provided a peripheral blood sample, and peripheral blood mononuclear cells were used for TCR beta sequencing. The Qiagen DNeasy Blood Extraction Kit was used to extract genomic DNA from the blood cell samples. Overall results and qualifications from the work: According to a later analysis, parvovirus B19, influenza, CMV and Epstein-Barr virus appeared linked to several top co-occurrence clusters. Cytomegalovirus status was reported to be diagnosed by the classifier with high specificity and sensitivity in both the original and validation cohorts. In the study, some 160 TCR beta chains were listed as associated with cytomegalovirus. A cluster of highly shared sequence variants was judged likely to represent a technical artifact of the sequencing pipeline. In an earlier analysis of around 500 of the donors, most TCR beta V segments appeared in productive rearrangements about 87% or about 30% of the time, broadly matching IMGT annotations. In vitro tests confirmed that a few of the cytomegalovirus-associated TCR beta chains recognize cytomegalovirus antigens. A later genetic analysis reported fewer N-insertions in productive TCRs among donors in an Asian-associated ancestry cluster than the approximately 670-donor mean. A later genetic analysis associated a missense DCLRE1C variant with V-gene and J-gene trimming of TCR beta chains, and an independent cohort replicated the association. A later analysis found that HLA-associated TCR beta chains were more clonally expanded and had lower generation probabilities than equally common non-associated chains. Roughly uniform sequencing depth across donors was assumed in presence/absence analyses, although this assumption may not hold. It was suggested by the authors that the approach could potentially be generalized to other disease states and immunological phenotypes. Only TCR beta chains were sequenced in this cohort, and the absence of alpha or paired-chain data limited detectable features. In a later analysis, TCR association rates were found to vary across HLA loci, with the most associated TCRs seen for DRB1 alleles and the fewest for HLA-C alleles. In a later analysis, some 18,000 TCR beta sequences were associated with specific HLA alleles at a false discovery rate of 0.05. The 87-base-pair reads could not distinguish some IMGT-functional V segments, including TRBV6-2 and TRBV6-3, so those segments were excluded. Correlated functional status among segregating V segments might be attributable to linkage disequilibrium, but an unknown experimental factor could not be ruled out. Most TCR sequences were seen in very few donors, while some public TCRs were found in many individuals. Strong co-occurrence of HLA alleles, especially DR and DQ, made assigning TCR associations to individual alleles difficult. According to a later analysis, most CMV-associated TCR beta chains appeared to be HLA-restricted, and the HLA associations seemed to be driven largely by CMV exposure. Over 15 rarely observed V segments, including chromosome 9 orphons, were excluded from the earlier analysis of some 590 of the donors because counts were too low. A further reported finding was that TCR beta sequences accurately predicted the HLA-A and HLA-B alleles for most subjects in the first cohort. For the cohort, immune exposure information was limited to CMV serostatus. Because HLA typing was missing for some donors at each locus, association tests included only the typed subset.

Preparation of the library involved the immunoSEQ multiplex PCR assay. The multiplex PCR relied on a mix of 60 forward primers for TCR Vbeta segments and 13 reverse primers for TCR Jbeta segments. The CDR3 region of rearranged TCR beta genes was amplified from genomic DNA with a multiplex PCR assay. On the Illumina HiSeq System, the amplified TCR beta libraries were sequenced as 87-base-pair reads. The source study handled its data this way. A later analysis counted approximately 74 million unique TCR beta chains across the approximately 700 repertoires, and some 11 million of these chains were shared by at least two donors. Raw reads were error-corrected and collapsed into unique sequences by a nearest-neighbor algorithm in which closely related sequences were merged to remove PCR and sequencing errors. CDR3 sequences were aligned to IMGT reference sequences to assign V, D and J gene segments. For a sequence to be retained, a match of at least six nucleotides was required to both a V gene segment and a J gene segment. Rearrangements were called productive when the CDR3 lacked stop codons and stayed in frame with V and J; all others were non-productive. CDR3 was defined by IMGT convention, running from the second conserved V-encoded cysteine to the conserved J-encoded phenylalanine. In an earlier analysis of some 550 of the donors, sequences lacking an unambiguous match to a single V gene segment were excluded. In an earlier analysis of approximately 550 of the donors, V segments were called functional above 56.7% productive rearrangements and were called segregating when the between-donor standard deviation exceeded 5%. To diagnose cytomegalovirus status from the catalog of TCR beta chain sequences, a statistical classification framework was built. V and J gene assignment, in a later analysis, came from comparing TCR nucleotide sequences with IMGT/GENE-DB human TR gene sequences. Using the TCRdist pipeline, a later analysis assigned CDR3 sequences along with most-parsimonious VDJ recombination scenarios. A later analysis defined each TCR beta chain by its CDR3 amino acid sequence plus V-gene family, and excluded reads lacking a unique V-gene family. A later analysis removed 592 highly shared, low-generation-probability nucleotide sequences to deal with suspected cross-contamination and a sequencing artifact. In a later analysis, a clonal expansion index was calculated for each public chain from normalized within-repertoire ranks of inferred template counts. Generation probabilities in a later analysis came from a VDJ recombination model fitted to out-of-frame rearrangements, and those results were checked against IGoR. A later analysis scored TCR-TCR, TCR-HLA and TCR-CMV co-occurrence with hypergeometric tests, applying a repertoire-size bias correction to TCR pairs. In a later analysis, false discovery rates were estimated by permuting HLA or CMV assignments 20 times. In a later analysis, co-occurring TCRs were grouped using DBSCAN, and TCRdist sequence similarity was added for clustering within HLA-allele-positive subsets. For co-occurrence clustering, repertoires with fewer than 30,000 or more than 120,000 public chains were excluded, along with 5 or 6 repertoires with anomalous nucleotide sharing. Sourced from immuneACCESS, this table was stored by TCRdb with only in-frame sequences that have V and J called. A share of the clones is absent; for the studies checked, an unresolved V gene accounts for under half, and the remainder has no known explanation. Clone size and V and J calls were adopted from that table, with D and trimming inferred from the DNA. For this sample the table gives 130,000 to 150,000 clones, of which less than 65% were detected only once. Clones ranked in the top ten supply less than 3.5% of the sample.

The junction shows trimming of 3 bases on V and 0 bases on J, plus 8 bases between the germline ends. According to the germline V gene (reference sequence), CDR1 reads MNHEY and CDR2 reads SMNVEV. The CDR3 holds 14 amino acids from the cysteine to the phenylalanine. Only the CDR3 portion is preserved as DNA: 42 bases, with reading frame beginning at the first base. The receptor chain draws on TRBV27 and TRBJ2-5, with the D gene call left open. Sequencing was carried out using PBMCs. The source of this sequence is a woman in her 30s in good health and CMV-seropositive. The CDR3 reads as follows: CASSFHGYQETQYF. The base sequence is TGTGCCAGCAGTTTTCACGGGTACCAAGAGACCCAGTACTTC.